Listed here are 8 T cell receptor beta chains from one sample, sequenced in a study of regulatory T cells in long-lasting Graves disease (dated by TCRdb to about 2021). The library was obtained by multiplex PCR. Instrument on record: Illumina HiSeq 4000. iRepertoire HTBI primers and Arm-PCR amplification of CDR3 regions were used to construct TCR beta libraries. TCRdb reprocessing: public reads trimmed at Q25 with fastp, clones called with MiXCR, in-frame beta chains kept. CDR3 protein duplicates are merged, each entry listing the most common genes and DNA. The sample table shows about 420,000 distinct CDR3 sequences, and around a quarter are seen once. In total, the top ten clones hold roughly a quarter of the sample. This specimen's time point label, per the study, means: persistent/refractory GD, antithyroid drugs over 5 years with positive TRAb. For both TCR sequencing and RNA sequencing, RNA was extracted from PBMCs in TRIzol.

The specimen was peripheral blood mononuclear cells (PBMCs), collected when the disease was refractory, from a patient treated with antithyroid drugs. The receptors were gathered from a female donor with Graves disease.

This clonotype was observed many times. The chain combines TRBV24-1 with TRBJ2-2; D may be TRBD2 (5 bases). Per the germline V gene, CDR1 is KGHDR and CDR2 is SFDVKD. Trimming stripped 2 bases from V and 5 bases from J, with 11 bases between. The CDR3 is made up of 15 amino acids. In DNA form, the CDR3 reads TGTGCCACCAGTGATTCAGGAAGAGGGACCGGGGAGCTGTTTTTT. Protein: CATSDSGRGTGELFF.

The CDR3 region is CATSPGDQPQHF. CDR3 bases: TGTGCCACCAGCCCGGGGGATCAGCCCCAGCATTTT. The rearrangement joins TRBV15 to TRBJ1-5; D might be TRBD1 (5 bases). CDR3 length: 12 amino acids. V gave up 5 bases and J gave up 5 bases, with 7 bases separating them. CDR1 is LNHNV and CDR2 is YYDKDF in the germline V gene (reference sequence).

This clonotype was seen a handful of times. This rearrangement joins TRBV29-1 to TRBJ1-5; 8 bases are shared with TRBD1. V gave up 7 bases and J gave up 5 bases; unmatched junction bases: 4. The germline V gene has CDR1 SQVTM and CDR2 ANQGSEA. CDR3 size: 12 residues. In nucleotides, the CDR3 is TGCAGCGCTGGACAGGGAGATCAGCCCCAGCATTTT. Its protein is CSAGQGDQPQHF.

The chain carries TRBV5-1 and TRBJ1-6, with a possible D match to TRBD1 (6 bases). V lost 0 bases and J 8 bases, leaving 15 bases between the germline ends. Looked up from germline, CDR1 is SGHRS and CDR2 is YFSETQ. The CDR3 runs 16 residues. The CDR3 DNA follows: TGCGCCAGCAGCTTGGGGACCCGGGACACCGATTCACCCCTCCACTTT. Protein product: CASSLGTRDTDSPLHF.

The V gene is TRBV9, the J gene TRBJ2-2; 7 bases match TRBD2. The length of the CDR3 is 17 residues. Germline V CDR1 and CDR2: SGDLS, YYNGEE. Losses at the gene ends were 0 bases for V and 5 bases for J; bases not matched to a gene: 10. CDR3 amino acids: CASSVDVGRARTGELFF. The CDR3 nucleotides read TGTGCCAGCAGCGTAGACGTAGGGAGGGCGAGAACCGGGGAGCTGTTTTTT.

This clonotype was counted a few times. This chain connects TRBV20-1 to TRBJ1-6; possible D gene TRBD1, 6 bases. The V end was cut by 0 bases, the J end by 6 bases, with 18 bases between. The CDR3 runs 17 residues. Germline V gene lookup returns CDR1 DFQATT and CDR2 SNEGSKA (reference sequence). CDR3 region: CSARDGRGGAANSPLHF. The CDR3 DNA reads as TGCAGTGCTAGAGATGGGAGAGGGGGGGCGGCTAATTCACCCCTCCACTTT.

This clonotype was detected ten times or more. The chain has TRBV28 and TRBJ2-5, with TRBD1 matching 7 bases. J gave up 1 base and V 6 bases, and 11 bases lay outside the gene matches. Germline lookup yields CDR1 MDHEN and CDR2 SYDVKM. This CDR3 region has 16 residues. The CDR3 here is CASSTINRGPQETQYF. The DNA of the CDR3 is TGTGCCAGCAGCACCATCAACAGGGGACCCCAAGAGACCCAGTACTTC.

In this sample, this clonotype turned up many times. The chain employs TRBV28 and TRBJ2-7; maybe TRBD1 (6 bases). This CDR3 comprises 12 residues. Deletions cut 5 bases from V and 7 bases from J, with 12 bases between. Per the germline V gene, CDR1 is MDHEN and CDR2 is SYDVKM. For the CDR3, the DNA is TGTGCCAGCAGTCCACTCGGACAGGAGCAGTACTTC. Translation gives CASSPLGQEQYF.